Sequencing of this TCR beta chain was carried out in a study of T-cell reconstitution after alpha-beta-depleted transplantation in children. General study points: Expanded clones from the graft, numbering several hundred, reportedly supplied alpha-beta T cells about two months after transplant.

For this clonotype: What it recognizes is unknown.

Molecular barcoding with unique molecular identifiers was used for the TCRbeta library. TCRdb re-called the PCR reads with MiXCR, one entry per CDR3 protein. The sample lists approximately 1,000,000 distinct CDR3 sequences; about 29% were seen once. This CDR3 region has 14 residues. V was shortened by 6 bases and J by 9 bases, with 15 bases between the two germline ends. The receptor was derived from a boy less than two years old who had a stem cell transplant for SCID, so the T cells may come from the graft donor. Sample: PBMCs, mostly from graft donor cells, taken 360 days after TCRalphabeta/CD19-depleted stem cell transplant. The gene calls are TRBV12-3 or TRBV12-4 and TRBJ1-6, with D maybe TRBD1 (5 bases). In DNA form, the CDR3 reads TGTGCCAGCAGGGCCCAAGGTACAGGTTCACCCCTCCACTTT. Translated, it gives CASRAQGTGSPLHF.